This T cell receptor (beta chain) was sequenced during a study of blood T cell repertoires in COVID-19. The overall study: The origin of the acute and convalescent COVID-19 samples was the United States, Italy and Spain. Sample material is recorded as cDNA or gDNA derived from T cells, B-cell-depleted T cells, or PBMCs.

Libraries were prepared by immunoSEQ multiplex PCR; TCRdb keeps only in-frame clonotypes and omits some of them. This table has approximately 270,000 clones, around nine tenths appearing once. Germline V gene sequence: CDR1 ENHRY, CDR2 SYGVKD. The V and J ends lost 4 bases and 7 bases, in that order; junction bases with no gene match: 12. There are 16 residues in the CDR3. This chain connects TRBV10-3 to TRBJ1-4; 7 bases align to TRBD1. The receptor was derived from a man between 40 and 49 years old with active or convalescent COVID-19. The sample comprised peripheral blood. The CDR3 reads CAISGSNRGRGEKLFF. As DNA, the CDR3 is TGTGCCATCAGTGGCTCAAACAGGGGTCGAGGTGAAAAACTGTTTTTT.